A selection of T cell receptor beta chains follows, all from one sample in a study of shared clonotypes between healthy human individuals. Repertoires were generated with immunoSEQ multiplex PCR, while TCRdb's copy carries only in-frame clones and drops some. The repertoire includes 700,000 to 950,000 clones, roughly 96% of them detected once, and under 0.3% sits in the top ten. The source material was naive CD8+ T cells sorted from blood. All receptors derive from a man aged 30-40 years in good health. CDR3s include the opening cysteine and the closing phenylalanine or tryptophan. Fields, in order: J gene, D gene, clone size, CDR3 length, V gene, CDR3 protein, CDR3 DNA. D genes are given only for firm matches. The size field is filled for only some rows; it gives once, few, many or a size class.

>TRBJ2-3|TRBD2|few|14|TRBV5-4
CASSLGTSADTQYF
TGTGCCAGCAGCTTGGGGACTAGCGCAGATACGCAGTATTTT
>TRBJ2-7|TRBD1|NA|13|TRBV4-2
CASSPGRGLEQYF
TGTGCCAGCAGCCCGGGCAGGGGGCTCGAGCAGTACTTC
>TRBJ2-2|NA|NA|15|TRBV5-4
CASSEDGANTGELFF
TGTGCCAGCAGTGAGGACGGCGCGAACACCGGGGAGCTGTTTTTT
>TRBJ1-5|NA|NA|13|TRBV4-1
CASSLGSNQPQHF
TGCGCCAGCAGCCTCGGTAGCAATCAGCCCCAGCATTTT
>TRBJ2-6|NA|few|18|TRBV7-8
CASSLGYGSDSRANVLTF
TGTGCCAGCAGCTTAGGATACGGCAGCGACTCTAGGGCCAACGTCCTGACTTTC
>TRBJ2-1|NA|NA|17|TRBV19
CASSIDPLRDTYNEQFF
TGTGCCAGTAGTATAGACCCCCTCCGGGACACCTACAATGAGCAGTTCTTC
>TRBJ2-1|TRBD2|NA|18|TRBV7-2
CASSLAGRASGWYNEQFF
TGTGCCAGCAGCTTAGCGGGGAGGGCTAGCGGATGGTACAATGAGCAGTTCTTC
>TRBJ2-7|NA|NA|13|TRBV10-3
CAISGLGTYEQYF
TGTGCCATCAGTGGACTAGGAACCTACGAGCAGTACTTC
>TRBJ2-5|NA|once|13|TRBV5-1
CASSLVRVETQYF
TGCGCCAGCAGCTTGGTTAGGGTTGAGACCCAGTACTTC
>TRBJ2-1|TRBD2|NA|15|TRBV29-1
CSVGGLAGAYNEQFF
TGCAGCGTCGGAGGTCTGGCGGGAGCTTACAATGAGCAGTTCTTC
>TRBJ1-5|NA|once|12|TRBV2
CASSELNQPQHF
TGTGCCAGCAGTGAACTGAATCAGCCCCAGCATTTT
>TRBJ2-7|NA|NA|14|TRBV14
CASSHNRDLYEQYF
TGTGCCAGCAGCCATAACCGGGACCTCTACGAGCAGTACTTC
>TRBJ1-1|NA|NA|13|TRBV7-9
CASSEDSWSEAFF
TGTGCCAGCAGCGAGGACAGTTGGTCTGAAGCTTTCTTT
>TRBJ2-7|TRBD2|NA|15|TRBV2
CAAFGDLAGFYEQYF
TGTGCCGCCTTTGGGGATTTAGCGGGATTCTACGAGCAGTACTTC
>TRBJ2-7|NA|NA|13|TRBV21-1
CARRGLSTYEQYF
TGTGCCCGACGGGGGCTATCAACCTACGAGCAGTACTTC
>TRBJ2-1|NA|once|15|TRBV30
CAWSLDSSYYNEQFF
TGTGCCTGGTCCTTAGACTCCAGCTACTACAATGAGCAGTTCTTC
>TRBJ2-7|NA|NA|12|TRBV11-2
CASSQRSYEQYF
TGTGCCAGCAGCCAACGTAGCTACGAGCAGTACTTC
>TRBJ1-3|NA|NA|14|TRBV7-2
CASSQELTGNTIYF
TGTGCCAGCAGCCAGGAGCTTACGGGAAACACCATATATTTT
>TRBJ2-6|TRBD2|NA|20|TRBV29-1
CSVEDPKKREGKSGANVLTF
TGCAGCGTTGAAGATCCAAAAAAACGGGAGGGAAAATCTGGGGCCAACGTCCTGACTTTC
>TRBJ2-7|TRBD2|NA|15|TRBV29-1
CSVEGTSVSSYEQYF
TGCAGCGTTGAAGGCACTAGCGTGAGCTCCTACGAGCAGTACTTC
>TRBJ2-5|NA|NA|13|TRBV19
CASSIVTGETQYF
TGTGCCAGTAGTATTGTAACAGGGGAGACCCAGTACTTC
>TRBJ2-7|TRBD2|NA|14|TRBV7-9
CASSSRTSGYEQYF
TGTGCCAGCAGCTCCCGGACTAGCGGTTACGAGCAGTACTTC
>TRBJ2-7|NA|NA|13|TRBV6-5
CASSYSGPYEQYF
TGTGCCAGCAGTTACTCTGGTCCCTACGAGCAGTACTTC
>TRBJ1-1|NA|NA|14|TRBV7-9
CASSLKEGNTEAFF
TGTGCCAGCAGCCTGAAGGAGGGCAACACTGAAGCTTTCTTT
>TRBJ2-2|NA|NA|12|TRBV29-1
CSVVVAAGELFF
TGCAGCGTTGTGGTAGCTGCCGGGGAGCTGTTTTTT
>TRBJ2-5|NA|NA|13|TRBV11-2
CASSFNHLETQYF
TGTGCCAGCAGCTTTAACCATTTAGAGACCCAGTACTTC
>TRBJ2-7|NA|NA|14|TRBV28
CASSFSNSSDEQYF
TGTGCCAGCAGTTTCTCGAACTCATCCGACGAGCAGTACTTC
>TRBJ1-1|NA|NA|15|TRBV15
CATSREGVRGLGAFF
TGTGCCACCAGCAGAGAAGGGGTTCGCGGGTTGGGAGCTTTCTTT
>TRBJ2-1|TRBD2|NA|15|TRBV7-9
CASSPGLAGYNEQFF
TGTGCCAGCAGCCCCGGACTAGCGGGATACAATGAGCAGTTCTTC
>TRBJ1-3|NA|NA|14|TRBV29-1
CSATRIGSGNTIYF
TGCAGCGCAACGAGGATTGGCTCTGGAAACACCATATATTTT
>TRBJ1-1|NA|once|12|TRBV2
CASSVGGTEAFF
TGTGCCAGCAGTGTGGGGGGAACTGAAGCTTTCTTT
>TRBJ1-1|NA|once|15|TRBV5-1
CASSLVGGYDTEAFF
TGCGCCAGCAGCTTGGTTGGGGGTTATGACACTGAAGCTTTCTTT
>TRBJ2-7|TRBD1|NA|14|TRBV6-6
CASSSTGGFYEQYF
TGTGCCAGCAGTTCGACAGGGGGCTTCTACGAGCAGTACTTC
>TRBJ2-7|TRBD2|NA|15|TRBV9
CASSVALAGHYEQYF
TGTGCCAGCAGCGTAGCCCTAGCGGGCCACTACGAGCAGTACTTC
>TRBJ2-5|NA|NA|16|TRBV4-1
CASSQQDGGNQETQYF
TGCGCCAGCAGCCAGCAAGATGGCGGGAACCAAGAGACCCAGTACTTC
>TRBJ2-5|NA|NA|13|TRBV28
CASSPRDTETQYF
TGTGCCAGCAGTCCCCGGGACACGGAGACCCAGTACTTC
>TRBJ2-1|NA|NA|12|TRBV10-2
CASREGRNEQFF
TGCGCCAGCCGGGAAGGAAGAAATGAGCAGTTCTTC
>TRBJ2-1|NA|once|17|TRBV5-6
CASRPGFPTSSYNEQFF
TGTGCCAGCAGACCGGGTTTCCCCACGAGCTCCTACAATGAGCAGTTCTTC
>TRBJ2-1|NA|once|12|TRBV6-1
CASITSYNEQFF
TGTGCCAGCATAACTAGTTACAATGAGCAGTTCTTC
>TRBJ2-7|NA|NA|16|TRBV27
CASSSGWDSPTYEQYF
TGTGCCAGCAGCTCTGGCTGGGACTCCCCAACCTACGAGCAGTACTTC
>TRBJ2-7|NA|few|15|TRBV11-2
CASSLEPGDSYEQYF
TGTGCCAGCAGCTTAGAACCGGGGGACTCCTACGAGCAGTACTTC
>TRBJ2-7|TRBD1|NA|18|TRBV7-9
CASSSNPGQGGESYEQYF
TGTGCCAGCAGCTCCAATCCGGGACAGGGGGGAGAGAGCTACGAGCAGTACTTC
>TRBJ1-2|NA|NA|11|TRBV29-1
CSVATEYGYTF
TGCAGCGTTGCCACGGAGTACGGCTACACCTTC
>TRBJ2-7|TRBD1|NA|15|TRBV7-6
CASSLIQGITYEQYF
TGTGCCAGCAGTCTCATACAGGGGATAACCTACGAGCAGTACTTC
>TRBJ2-1|NA|NA|12|TRBV27
CASSLIGREQFF
TGTGCCAGCAGTTTAATAGGGAGGGAGCAGTTCTTC
>TRBJ2-2|NA|NA|15|TRBV19
CASSIMQGNTGELFF
TGTGCCAGTAGTATTATGCAGGGCAACACCGGGGAGCTGTTTTTT
>TRBJ2-2|NA|NA|11|TRBV2
CASKVSGELFF
TGTGCCAGCAAGGTTTCCGGGGAGCTGTTTTTT
>TRBJ2-1|TRBD1|NA|11|TRBV19
CASSNRGEQFF
TGTGCCAGTAGTAACAGGGGCGAGCAGTTCTTC
>TRBJ2-7|NA|NA|13|TRBV7-9
CASSFPASYEQYF
TGTGCCAGCAGCTTCCCGGCTAGCTACGAGCAGTACTTC
>TRBJ2-2|NA|NA|12|TRBV5-4
CASLTATGELFF
TGTGCCAGCCTGACGGCCACCGGGGAGCTGTTTTTT
>TRBJ1-1|NA|NA|14|TRBV6-6
CASSLLQTTLEAFF
TGTGCCAGCAGTTTATTGCAAACTACTCTTGAAGCTTTCTTT
>TRBJ2-7|TRBD1|NA|14|TRBV28
CASRPQQGAYEQYF
TGTGCCAGCAGACCTCAACAGGGGGCTTACGAGCAGTACTTC